The 13 T cell receptor beta chains reported below all come from one sample, sequenced in a study of T cell responses to AZD1222 COVID-19 vaccine. Method: immunoSEQ multiplex PCR; TCRdb's copy keeps in-frame clones and lacks some. The table includes about 29,000 clones, 93% detected once. Sequencing was performed on peripheral blood, taken on day 0 of AZD1222 vaccination. Every receptor here comes from an adult in good health.

This clone occurred once. The V call is TRBV5-5, the J call TRBJ1-2; tentatively, D is TRBD1 (5 bases). The germline CDR1 and CDR2 sequences are SGHKS and YYEKEE (reference sequence). V lost 7 bases, J lost 6 bases, and 13 bases lay in between. The CDR3 is made up of 12 amino acids. The CDR3 region is CASLGVGDGYTF. The CDR3 DNA reads as TGTGCCAGCCTCGGGGTGGGGGATGGCTACACCTTC.

V gene TRBV4-1 combines with J gene TRBJ1-5; D not resolved. The germline V gene has CDR1 MGHRA and CDR2 YSYEKL. Trimming shortened V by 1 base and J by 1 base, and 8 bases separated the two germline ends. The CDR3 runs to 15 residues. The CDR3 sequence: CASSQGPRSNQPQHF. The CDR3 DNA follows: TGCGCCAGCAGCCAAGGGCCGCGGAGCAATCAGCCCCAGCATTTT.

The CDR3 loop reads CASSYDAWVGDQPQHF. CDR3 in DNA: TGTGCCAGCAGTTACGATGCCTGGGTGGGCGATCAGCCCCAGCATTTT. The V and J genes are TRBV6-2 or TRBV6-3 and TRBJ1-5; D is unresolved. The CDR3 consists of 16 residues. The germline gives CDR1 MNHEY, CDR2 SVGEGT. V lost 2 bases and J lost 5, with 16 bases in between.

The chain carries TRBV5-1 and TRBJ2-1; no reliable D call. The germline gives CDR1 SGHRS, CDR2 YFSETQ. V was clipped by 1 base and J by 6 bases, with 5 bases between them. The CDR3 length is 12 residues. DNA of the CDR3: TGCGCCAGCAGCTTGAACGGCAATGAGCAGTTCTTC. It translates to CASSLNGNEQFF.

The rearrangement uses TRBV7-6 and TRBJ1-4, with 7 positions matching TRBD1. The J segment lost 7 bases and the V segment lost 0 bases, leaving 5 bases of the junction unmatched. The CDR3 has 15 amino acids. Germline V gene sequence: CDR1 SGHVS, CDR2 FNYEAQ. In DNA, the CDR3 is TGTGCCAGCAGCTTAGCCAGGGGGAACAGTGAAAAACTGTTTTTT. As protein: CASSLARGNSEKLFF.

The chain employs TRBV19 and TRBJ1-1, with D tentatively TRBD1 (5 bases). The V gene's germline CDR1 is LNHDA and CDR2 SQIVND (reference sequence). This CDR3 comprises 12 residues. The V and J ends lost 3 bases and 5 bases respectively, with 7 bases between them. DNA of the CDR3: TGTGCCAGTAGTATGGGACTAACTGAAGCTTTCTTT. Protein product: CASSMGLTEAFF.

The rearrangement links TRBV25-1 to TRBJ1-2, with TRBD1 as a possible D gene (5 bases). Germline CDR1 MGHDK, CDR2 SYGVNS. CDR3 length equals 15 residues. The V and J ends lost 0 bases and 7 bases respectively, with 15 bases between them. CDR3: CASSEYGPRAVGYTF. CDR3 nucleotides: TGTGCCAGCAGTGAATACGGTCCCAGGGCAGTTGGCTACACCTTC.

The chain joins TRBV5-6 to TRBJ1-5; D gene ambiguous. This CDR3 contains 15 residues. CDR1 and CDR2 from the germline V gene are SGHDT and YYEEEE. Trimming shortened V by 2 bases and J by 0 bases, and 9 bases separated the two germline ends. The CDR3: CASSLGGYSNQPQHF. The CDR3 nucleotides read TGTGCCAGCAGCTTAGGAGGGTATAGCAATCAGCCCCAGCATTTT.

The rearrangement links TRBV6-1 to TRBJ1-2, with 8 nucleotides matching TRBD1. Germline V gives CDR1 MNHNS, CDR2 SASEGT. J lost 6 bases, V lost 1 base, and 7 bases had no gene match. There are 15 residues in the CDR3. The CDR3 region is CASSEEAGGSDGYTF. CDR3 DNA sequence: TGTGCCAGCAGTGAAGAGGCAGGGGGCTCGGATGGCTACACCTTC.

In this sample, this clone turned up once. The rearrangement uses TRBV13 and TRBJ2-5; D is ambiguous. The CDR3 has 11 amino acids. V lost 5 bases to trimming and J lost 1 base, with 2 bases between them. Germline-derived CDR1 and CDR2 are PRHDT and FYEKMQ (reference sequence). CDR3 sequence: CASSVQETQYF. The CDR3 bases are TGTGCCAGCAGCGTCCAAGAGACCCAGTACTTC. The entire variable domain, with the rest obtained from reference TRBV13 and TRBJ2-5, is as follows: AAGVIQSPRHLIKEKRETATLKCYPIPRHDTVYWYQQGPGQDPQFLISFYEKMQSDKGSIPDRFSAQQFSDYHSELNMSSLELGDSALYFCASSVQETQYFGPGTRLLVL.

This rearrangement joins TRBV14 to TRBJ2-7, with D perhaps matching TRBD1 (6 bases). Trimming took off 0 bases at V and 2 bases at J, with 8 bases between the two ends. CDR1 and CDR2 from the germline V gene are SGHDN and FVKESK. The CDR3 is 14 residues long. CDR3 nucleotides: TGTGCCAGCAGCCAAGACAGGGGCCCCTACGAGCAGTACTTC. Its protein is CASSQDRGPYEQYF.

V gene TRBV7-8 combines with J gene TRBJ2-1; D unclear. The germline gives CDR1 SGHVS, CDR2 FQNEAQ. V lost 4 bases and J lost 3, with 13 bases in between. This CDR3 comprises 15 residues. This chain's CDR3 is CASSSYSGLYNEQFF. For the CDR3, the DNA is TGTGCCAGCAGCTCATATTCCGGCCTCTACAATGAGCAGTTCTTC.

The genes are TRBV19 and TRBJ2-7; 7 nucleotides line up with TRBD1. Germline V gives CDR1 LNHDA, CDR2 SQIVND (reference sequence). The CDR3 extends over 15 amino acids. V shed 2 bases and J 4 bases; nucleotides not matched to a gene: 8. The CDR3 bases are TGTGCCAGTAGTATATTTGCAGGGGGAAGGTACGAGCAGTACTTC. Translating it yields CASSIFAGGRYEQYF.